This TCR beta chain was recorded in a study of OX40 agonist ivuxolimab in advanced cancers. Study as a whole: Three dose-escalation patients had partial responses: one with hepatocellular carcinoma and two with cutaneous melanoma.

General observations from the study: At 0.1 to 3.0 mg/kg and by week 6, CD4+ and CD8+ T cells in the blood had expanded clonally.

As for this clone: What it binds is unknown.

Trimming stripped 2 bases from V and 4 bases from J, with 14 bases between. The CDR3 contains 15 residues. Germline CDR1 is SGHTA and CDR2 is FQGNSA. Profiled with immunoSEQ multiplex PCR; TCRdb holds only in-frame clones, not every one. The sample has under 100,000 clones; 85% to 90% are singletons. The rearrangement joins TRBV7-2 to TRBJ2-5, with D tentatively TRBD2 (6 bases). The sample consisted of CD4+ or CD8+ T cells sorted from blood, taken in a trial of the OX40 agonist ivuxolimab. The source of this sequence is an adult with an advanced solid tumor such as melanoma, head and neck, liver or kidney cancer. In DNA form, the CDR3 reads TGTGCCAGCAGCTTATCATCGGGGGTGGGAGAGACCCAGTACTTC. Protein: CASSLSSGVGETQYF.